This TCR beta chain was identified during a study of cytomegalovirus exposure and HLA in healthy donors. Whole-study findings and limits: Cytomegalovirus association was assigned to approximately 160 TCR beta chains. Within the approximately 130 validation repertoires, first-cohort TCR clusters tended to co-occur, according to a later analysis. Reportedly, cytomegalovirus status was diagnosed with high sensitivity and specificity. In vitro work confirmed that three CMV-associated chains recognize CMV antigens.

Germline loops: CDR1 MRHNA, CDR2 SNTAGT. V shed 0 bases and J 8 bases; nucleotides not matched to a gene: 2. This CDR3 region has 15 residues. With regard to this clone: Its antigen is unidentified.

Clones were sequenced by immunoSEQ multiplex PCR, and TCRdb holds only the in-frame ones, with some missing. The sample contains 90,000 to 120,000 clones, approximately 85% of which appear only once. This clonotype was obtained from a woman aged 18-30 years in good health and CMV-seronegative. The genes are TRBV6-4 and TRBJ2-1; TRBD1 aligns across 12 bases. Sequenced sample: PBMCs. In DNA form, the CDR3 reads TGTGCCAGCAGTGACTCGGGACAGGGGGCGGATGAGCAGTTCTTC. Translating it yields CASSDSGQGADEQFF.